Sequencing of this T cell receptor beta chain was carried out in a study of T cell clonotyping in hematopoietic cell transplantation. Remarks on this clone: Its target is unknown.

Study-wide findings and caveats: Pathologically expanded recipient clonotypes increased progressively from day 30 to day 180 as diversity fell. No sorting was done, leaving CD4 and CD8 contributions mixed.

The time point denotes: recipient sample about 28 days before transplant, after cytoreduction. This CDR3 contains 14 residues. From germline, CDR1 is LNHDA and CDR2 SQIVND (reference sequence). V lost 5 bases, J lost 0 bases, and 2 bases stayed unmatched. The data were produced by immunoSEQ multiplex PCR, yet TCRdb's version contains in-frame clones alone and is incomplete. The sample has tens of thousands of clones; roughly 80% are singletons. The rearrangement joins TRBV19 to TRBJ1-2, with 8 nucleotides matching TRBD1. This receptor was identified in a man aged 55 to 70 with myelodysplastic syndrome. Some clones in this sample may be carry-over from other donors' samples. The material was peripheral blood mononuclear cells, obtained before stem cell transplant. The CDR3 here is CASSSQGANYGYTF. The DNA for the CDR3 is TGTGCCAGTAGTTCACAGGGGGCTAACTATGGCTACACCTTC. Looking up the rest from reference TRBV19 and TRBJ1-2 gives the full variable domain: DGGITQSPKYLFRKEGQNVTLSCEQNLNHDAMYWYRQDPGQGLRLIYYSQIVNDFQKGDIAEGYSVSREKKESFPLTVTSAQKNPTAFYLCASSSQGANYGYTFGSGTRLTVV.